This TCR beta chain emerged from a study of Ad26.COV2.S vaccination and SARS-CoV-2 variants. The study's findings and limits: Reported findings describe substantial breadth in spike-specific CD8+ and CD4+ T cell responses following vaccination.

Treatment denoted: about 20 received Ad26.COV2.S at low or high dose, single or two shots; about 5 received placebo; per-sample allocation not given. All samples were drawn on day 63, counting from the first vaccine or placebo injection. Measured with immunoSEQ multiplex PCR; TCRdb has only the in-frame clones, and not every one. Altogether about 370,000 clones are present, about 91% being singletons, with the ten largest covering about 2%. The CDR3 runs 15 residues. With 5 bases removed from V and 4 bases from J, the gap between germline ends came to 15 bases. Germline assignment: CDR1 MNHEY and CDR2 SMNVEV (reference sequence). Of note for this clone: No antigen is known for it.

This TCR derives from a person between 18 and 65 years old who received the Ad26.COV2.S COVID-19 vaccine or a placebo. The input for sequencing was peripheral blood, taken in a trial of Ad26.COV2.S vaccine versus placebo. V gene TRBV27 combines with J gene TRBJ2-1; D possibly uses TRBD1 or TRBD2 (6 bases each). The CDR3: CASSPEGGAYNEQFF. DNA of the CDR3: TGTGCCAGCAGTCCGGAGGGGGGCGCTTACAATGAGCAGTTCTTC.